Below, 12 T cell receptor beta chains from the same sample are listed, as sequenced in a study of cytomegalovirus exposure and HLA in healthy donors. The table came from immunoSEQ multiplex PCR; TCRdb's copy has only in-frame clones and leaves some out. The sample contains some 150,000 clones, approximately 91% of which appear only once. Material for sequencing was PBMCs. The receptor set was obtained from a man aged 18 to 35 in good health and CMV-seronegative.

The chain carries TRBV5-1 and TRBJ2-7, with 7 bases aligning to TRBD1. CDR1 and CDR2 from the germline V gene are SGHRS and YFSETQ. The CDR3 is made up of 15 amino acids. V dropped 0 bases and J dropped 3; count of bases not matched to a gene: 6. The CDR3 DNA reads TGCGCCAGCAGCTTGGGACAGGGCAGGAGCTACGAGCAGTACGTC. This sequence encodes CASSLGQGRSYEQYV.

The rearrangement uses TRBV29-1 and TRBJ2-2; D might be TRBD2 (7 bases). This CDR3 region has 17 residues. V was clipped by 5 bases and J by 2 bases, with 21 bases between them. In germline, CDR1 is SQVTM, CDR2 ANQGSEA. CDR3 DNA: TGCAGCGTTCACGGTTCATCAAGGGGGGGAAACACCGGGGAGCTGTTTTTT. Protein sequence: CSVHGSSRGGNTGELFF.

The chain links TRBV7-8 to TRBJ1-1; D is unclear. CDR3 length: 12 residues. Germline CDR1 is SGHVS and CDR2 is FQNEAQ. The V and J ends lost 2 bases and 6 bases respectively, with 7 bases between them. In nucleotides, the CDR3 is TGTGCCAGCAGCTTAAAACTCCCTGAAGCTTTCTTT. This codes for CASSLKLPEAFF.

V is TRBV7-9 and J is TRBJ2-1, with 11 nucleotides matching TRBD2. Looked up from germline, CDR1 is SEHNR and CDR2 is FQNEAQ (reference sequence). This CDR3 is built from 17 residues. Germline trimming cut 1 base from V and 6 bases from J; bases unmatched to any gene: 8. The CDR3 spells CASSLVLLAGDLNEQFF. The CDR3 bases are TGTGCCAGCAGCTTAGTGCTACTAGCGGGAGACCTCAATGAGCAGTTCTTC.

This clone was detected a few times. The gene calls are TRBV28 and TRBJ2-4, with 8 bases lining up with TRBD2. The V gene's germline CDR1 is MDHEN and CDR2 SYDVKM. This CDR3 contains 14 residues. The V segment lost 6 bases and the J segment 4 bases; nucleotides outside the gene matches: 5. CDR3 amino acids: CASSPSGPKNIQYF. The CDR3 region has the DNA TGTGCCAGCAGCCCTAGCGGGCCTAAAAACATTCAGTACTTC.

This chain joins TRBV10-1 and TRBJ2-2; 7 bases fit TRBD2. Losses at the gene ends were 6 bases for V and 4 bases for J; bases not matched to a gene: 5. Germline lookup yields CDR1 WNHNN and CDR2 SYGVQD (reference sequence). CDR3 length: 14 residues. The CDR3 loop reads CASSHSGGTGELFF. The CDR3 bases are TGCGCCAGCAGCCACTCGGGGGGCACCGGGGAGCTGTTTTTT.

The chain couples TRBV5-1 to TRBJ1-1; 9 bases are a match to TRBD1. Germline V lookup: CDR1 SGHRS, CDR2 YFSETQ. This CDR3 has 15 residues. V lost 1 base to trimming and J lost 3 bases; unmatched junction nucleotides: 4. The CDR3 sequence: CASSLRTGVDTEAFF. DNA for the CDR3: TGCGCCAGCAGCTTGCGGACAGGGGTGGACACTGAAGCTTTCTTT.

J is TRBJ1-1 and V is TRBV9, with D uncertain. Trimming cost V 0 bases and J 0 bases, with 6 bases left between them. The germline CDR1 and CDR2 sequences are SGDLS and YYNGEE. CDR3 length equals 14 residues. The CDR3 DNA follows: TGTGCCAGCAGCGTAGAACAGTTGAACACTGAAGCTTTCTTT. This sequence encodes CASSVEQLNTEAFF.

The chain combines TRBV29-1 with TRBJ2-5, with D unclear. CDR1 and CDR2 from the germline V gene are SQVTM and ANQGSEA. The CDR3 spans 11 residues. V lost 2 bases, J lost 3 bases, and 4 bases lay in between. The CDR3 bases are TGCAGCGTTGAAAATAAAGAGACCCAGTACTTC. It is translated as CSVENKETQYF.

J is TRBJ2-1 and V is TRBV13; 8 bases map to TRBD1. V was clipped by 3 bases and J by 4 bases; unmatched bases: 5. The CDR3 runs to 15 residues. Germline CDR1 is PRHDT and CDR2 is FYEKMQ (reference sequence). Here the CDR3 reads CASSLTGESYNEQFF. The CDR3 DNA follows: TGTGCCAGCAGCTTGACAGGGGAGTCGTACAATGAGCAGTTCTTC.

This clone showed up just once. V usage is TRBV5-4 and J usage is TRBJ2-1, with D perhaps matching TRBD2 (6 bases). This CDR3 is 14 amino acids long. Deletions cut 0 bases from V and 8 bases from J, with 12 bases between. Looked up from germline, CDR1 is SGHNT and CDR2 is YYREEE (reference sequence). The CDR3 spells CASSLGWRVDEQFF. DNA for the CDR3: TGTGCCAGCAGCTTGGGTTGGAGGGTGGATGAGCAGTTCTTC.

This chain joins TRBV15 and TRBJ1-5, with D uncertain. This CDR3 is built from 13 residues. Germline CDR1 reads LNHNV; CDR2 reads YYDKDF (reference sequence). The V end lost 2 bases, the J end lost 8 bases, and 10 bases lay between the germline ends. CDR3: CATSRLPREPQHF. The CDR3 DNA follows: TGTGCCACCAGCAGACTCCCCCGGGAGCCCCAGCATTTT.